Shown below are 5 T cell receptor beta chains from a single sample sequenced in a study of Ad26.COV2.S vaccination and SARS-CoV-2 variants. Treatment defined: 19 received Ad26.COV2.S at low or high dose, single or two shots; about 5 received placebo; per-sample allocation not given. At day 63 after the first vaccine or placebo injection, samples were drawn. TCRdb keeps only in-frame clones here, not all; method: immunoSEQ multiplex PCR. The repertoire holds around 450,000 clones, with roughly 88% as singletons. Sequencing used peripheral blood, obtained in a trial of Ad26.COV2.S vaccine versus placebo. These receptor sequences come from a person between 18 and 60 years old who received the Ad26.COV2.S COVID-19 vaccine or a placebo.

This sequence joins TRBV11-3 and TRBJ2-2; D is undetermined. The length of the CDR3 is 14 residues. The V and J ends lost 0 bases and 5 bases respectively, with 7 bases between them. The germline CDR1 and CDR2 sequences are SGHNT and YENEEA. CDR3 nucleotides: TGTGCCAGCAGCTTAGATAGCAGAACCGGGGAGCTGTTTTTT. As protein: CASSLDSRTGELFF.

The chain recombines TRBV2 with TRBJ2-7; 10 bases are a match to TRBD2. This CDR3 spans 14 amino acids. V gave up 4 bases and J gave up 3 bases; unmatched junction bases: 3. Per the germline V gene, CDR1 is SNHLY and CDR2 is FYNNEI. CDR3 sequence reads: CASSGLAGDYEQYF. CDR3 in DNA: TGTGCCAGCAGTGGGCTAGCGGGAGACTACGAGCAGTACTTC.

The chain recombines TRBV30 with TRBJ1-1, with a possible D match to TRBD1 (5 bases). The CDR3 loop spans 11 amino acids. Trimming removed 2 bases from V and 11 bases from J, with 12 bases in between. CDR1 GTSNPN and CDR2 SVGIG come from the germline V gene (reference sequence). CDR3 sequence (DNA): TGTGCCTGGAGTTTACAGGTCATGGCTTTCTTT. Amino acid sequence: CAWSLQVMAFF. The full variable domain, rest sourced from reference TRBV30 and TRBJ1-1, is SQTIHQWPATLVQPVGSPLSLECTVEGTSNPNLYWYRQAAGRGLQLLFYSVGIGQISSEVPQNLSASRPQDRQFILSSKKLLLSDSGFYLCAWSLQVMAFFGQGTRLTVV.

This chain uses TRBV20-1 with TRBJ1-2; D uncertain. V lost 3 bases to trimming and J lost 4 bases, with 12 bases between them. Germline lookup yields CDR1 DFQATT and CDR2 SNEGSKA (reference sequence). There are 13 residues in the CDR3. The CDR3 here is CSASGRKLYGYTF. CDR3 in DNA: TGCAGTGCTAGTGGCAGGAAACTCTATGGCTACACCTTC.

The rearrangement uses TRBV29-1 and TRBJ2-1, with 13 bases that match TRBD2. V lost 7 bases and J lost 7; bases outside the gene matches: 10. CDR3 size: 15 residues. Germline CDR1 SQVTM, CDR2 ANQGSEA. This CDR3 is CSGYSGLAGVNEQFF. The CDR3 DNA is TGCAGCGGGTACTCAGGACTAGCGGGAGTGAATGAGCAGTTCTTC.